This T cell receptor (beta chain) originates from a study of human T cells and chemical hapten exposure (dated by TCRdb to the early 2020s). Turning to the overall study: For sensitization, 2% DPC in acetone was applied to a roughly 2 cm by roughly 2 cm area of upper inner arm skin. Patients additionally received weekly therapeutic DPC doses to the scalp throughout the approximately 25-week study period. Patch testing was done on the upper back using Finn chambers containing 0.01% DPC, and results were scored after 6 days according to International Contact Dermatitis Research Group standards. Alopecia areata with under or over 50% scalp involvement, alopecia totalis and alopecia universalis were represented in the patient cohort, which was mostly female. Libraries were pooled for sequencing, and variation in per-sample TCR yields was attributed mainly to small differences in library volumes within the pool. The study tracked peripheral blood TCR repertoire changes in vivo during primary and secondary sensitization to the hapten diphenylcyclopropenone (DPC) in alopecia patients. Blood samples were taken from patients before sensitization (week 0) and at 2, 6 and about 24 weeks after DPC sensitization. About 29 alopecia patients gave blood for TCR sequencing at one to four time points (pre-sensitization, 2, 6 and 24 weeks). Results the study describes overall, beyond this receptor: No change with DPC sensitization was found in the number of TCRs above 1 in 1000 frequency, and no evidence of global repertoire structure alterations was found. Compared with pre-sensitization or healthy control sets, expanded TCRs formed significantly more large CDR3 similarity clusters, which is consistent with antigen-driven responses. Patch test score correlated positively with the number of PT1 expanded TCRs, reaching significance at thresholds 8, 16 and 32 but not at 4. Alopecia, a presumed autoimmune disease, was present in all patients, so the immune response of the patients might differ from that of healthy individuals. After repeated subsampling, changes were observed in the strength of the expansion versus patch-test correlation and in the threshold at which the correlation became significant.

The time point label of this sample denotes: patch test 1, 2 weeks after DPC sensitization. What this sample's treatment or condition label stands for: therapeutic diphenylcyclopropenone sensitization with weekly scalp DPC. Blood at each patch-test visit was drawn before the patch test was applied. To be eligible, patients had to be aged 18 to 70, diagnosed with alopecia and judged suitable for DPC therapy, while pregnant patients were excluded. Unfractionated whole blood was collected in Tempus Blood RNA tubes, and total RNA was extracted from that blood. The library was made by RACE. Sequencing took place on a NextSeq 500. During library preparation, unique molecular identifiers were attached to individual cDNA molecules so that TCRs could be counted quantitatively and reproducibly. For every blood RNA sample, sequencing covered both the TCR alpha and TCR beta chains. As for the original processing: A median of about 87,000 TCRs per sample was observed, with a range of roughly 20,000 to 700,000. The Decombinator software suite was used to annotate V, J and CDR3 in the TCR reads. For the PS versus PT1 abundance plots, all samples were subsampled to the same number of TCRs (28,000). TCRs were defined as expanded if absent before sensitization and observed at least eight times at the 2-week time point. Clones were called with MiXCR by TCRdb after fastp trimmed the public reads at Q25, and only in-frame beta chains were retained. Every CDR3 protein is listed once, alongside the most common genes and DNA of its rows. V and J calls and clone size were set by TCRdb, not the authors. In this sample the table shows around 77,000 distinct CDR3 sequences, more than 8% of which occur a single time. 3.3% of the sample is held by the ten biggest clonotypes.

In its sample, this clonotype was seen a few times. No cognate antigen has been identified for it. Per-nucleotide qualities are absent, and no much larger clonotype sits a single base away. The CDR3, cysteine through phenylalanine, is 12 amino acids long. The only DNA kept is the CDR3, 36 bases in frame from the first base. The germline V gene (reference sequence) gives CDR1 as DFQATT and CDR2 as SNEGSKA. Between the V and J ends, shortened by 0 bases and 3 bases respectively, the junction contains 5 bases. The TCR sequence derives from a woman between 40 and 50 years old with alopecia areata. Some clones in this sample may be carry-over from other donors' samples. The V and J genes are TRBV20-1 and TRBJ1-2; no confident D gene assignment can be made. The sample in question was whole blood, obtained in connection with sensitization to the hapten diphenylcyclopropenone (DPC). The nucleotide sequence is given as TGCAGTGCTAGAGATGAGGACTATGGCTACACCTTC. This gives the protein CSARDEDYGYTF.